The TCR beta chain under discussion was sequenced for a study of technical replicates of blood from several donors. Sequencing used immunoSEQ multiplex PCR; TCRdb keeps in-frame clones, though not all of them. The table records over 80,000 clones, roughly 95% of them present only once. This CDR3 is built from 16 residues. Per germline, CDR1 SGDLS and CDR2 YYNGEE. Trimming removed 0 bases at V and 6 bases at J, with 15 bases between. The specimen sequenced was T cells isolated from PBMCs. This TCR was recovered from a human donor in good health. The chain is built from TRBV9 and TRBJ2-2; a possible D gene is TRBD2 (5 bases). The CDR3 loop reads CASSVDPSSAAGELFF. The CDR3 coding sequence is TGTGCCAGCAGCGTAGATCCTAGCTCGGCCGCCGGGGAGCTGTTTTTT.